This TCR beta chain originates from a study of shared T cell receptors in the human thymus. Sequencing was performed with immunoSEQ multiplex PCR; in TCRdb, only in-frame clones are kept and a portion is missing. The repertoire holds some 700,000 clones, with approximately 83% as singletons. This CDR3 is built from 13 residues. Between the trimmed V and J ends, which lost 4 bases and 2 bases, there was a span of 10 bases. Germline V gene lookup returns CDR1 SGHRS and CDR2 YFSETQ. These data are also associated with another study on human thymus T cells. Per that paper: It was healthy Finnish infants having corrective surgery for congenital heart defects who were the donors. Resections obtained during corrective heart surgery supplied the thymus tissue. An apparent bias in V and J gene usage was seen in thymic and blood repertoires. Unrelated individuals were reported by related research to share highly overlapping thymic repertoires.

The receptor was derived from a girl less than two years old with a congenital heart defect. The sequenced material came from thymocytes. This sequence joins TRBV5-1 and TRBJ2-7; D perhaps matches TRBD1 (6 bases). The CDR3 is CASSPGVTYEQYF. The CDR3 bases are TGCGCCAGCAGCCCAGGGGTCACCTACGAGCAGTACTTC.